These 5 T cell receptor beta chains share one sample of origin, sequenced in a study of T-cell memory formation after mild COVID-19. MiXCR, applied by TCRdb to the 5' RACE reads, yields one record per CDR3 protein. The table shows 350,000 to 450,000 distinct CDR3 sequences, with 24% occurring only once. Material: PBMCs or a T cell subset sorted from them (not recorded which). These receptor sequences come from an adult woman who had mild COVID-19 (a few samples of this study predate the infection). Cell type and time point are not known.

The chain uses TRBV7-9 and TRBJ2-7, with D perhaps matching TRBD1 (6 bases). There are 15 residues in the CDR3. Trimming took 1 base from V and 5 from J, leaving 15 bases between them. CDR1 and CDR2 from the germline V gene are SEHNR and FQNEAQ (reference sequence). CDR3 sequence (DNA): TGTGCCAGCAGCTTAGTTCCAGGGGACCGCGACGAGCAGTACTTC. Translation gives CASSLVPGDRDEQYF.

The chain carries TRBV5-5 and TRBJ1-2; 12 bases align to TRBD1. The CDR3 loop spans 14 amino acids. The J segment lost 9 bases and the V segment lost 2 bases, leaving 5 bases of the junction unmatched. CDR1 SGHKS and CDR2 YYEKEE come from the germline V gene (reference sequence). The CDR3 loop is CASSLAGQGASYTF. CDR3 bases: TGTGCCAGCAGCTTAGCGGGACAGGGGGCTAGCTACACCTTC. The variable domain in full, with the rest retrieved from reference TRBV5-5 and TRBJ1-2, is DAGVTQSPTHLIKTRGQQVTLRCSPISGHKSVSWYQQVLGQGPQFIFQYYEKEERGRGNFPDRFSARQFPNYSSELNVNALLLGDSALYLCASSLAGQGASYTFGSGTRLTVV.

The genes are TRBV12-3 or TRBV12-4 and TRBJ2-2, with 8 bases that match TRBD1. The CDR3 length is 17 residues. V shed 4 bases and J 6 bases; nucleotides not matched to a gene: 13. In DNA form, the CDR3 reads TGTGCCAGCAGTTCACCAATACTGGACAGGGACGCCGGGGAGCTGTTTTTT. Translating gives CASSSPILDRDAGELFF.

This chain joins TRBV18 and TRBJ2-7; D is undetermined. The V and J ends lost 0 bases and 6 bases respectively, with 9 bases between them. Germline loops: CDR1 KGHSH, CDR2 LQKENI. There are 13 residues in the CDR3. The CDR3 loop is CASSPPDRPEQYF. The CDR3 DNA reads as TGTGCCAGCTCACCACCGGATAGACCCGAGCAGTACTTC.

This chain joins TRBV6-5 and TRBJ1-1; TRBD1 aligns across 10 bases. This CDR3 region has 15 residues. The J segment lost 5 bases and the V segment lost 5 bases, leaving 8 bases of the junction unmatched. CDR1 and CDR2 (germline): MNHEY, SVGAGI. CDR3 DNA: TGTGCCAGCAGTCGGGACAGGGGAGGTAAGACTGAAGCTTTCTTT. As protein: CASSRDRGGKTEAFF.